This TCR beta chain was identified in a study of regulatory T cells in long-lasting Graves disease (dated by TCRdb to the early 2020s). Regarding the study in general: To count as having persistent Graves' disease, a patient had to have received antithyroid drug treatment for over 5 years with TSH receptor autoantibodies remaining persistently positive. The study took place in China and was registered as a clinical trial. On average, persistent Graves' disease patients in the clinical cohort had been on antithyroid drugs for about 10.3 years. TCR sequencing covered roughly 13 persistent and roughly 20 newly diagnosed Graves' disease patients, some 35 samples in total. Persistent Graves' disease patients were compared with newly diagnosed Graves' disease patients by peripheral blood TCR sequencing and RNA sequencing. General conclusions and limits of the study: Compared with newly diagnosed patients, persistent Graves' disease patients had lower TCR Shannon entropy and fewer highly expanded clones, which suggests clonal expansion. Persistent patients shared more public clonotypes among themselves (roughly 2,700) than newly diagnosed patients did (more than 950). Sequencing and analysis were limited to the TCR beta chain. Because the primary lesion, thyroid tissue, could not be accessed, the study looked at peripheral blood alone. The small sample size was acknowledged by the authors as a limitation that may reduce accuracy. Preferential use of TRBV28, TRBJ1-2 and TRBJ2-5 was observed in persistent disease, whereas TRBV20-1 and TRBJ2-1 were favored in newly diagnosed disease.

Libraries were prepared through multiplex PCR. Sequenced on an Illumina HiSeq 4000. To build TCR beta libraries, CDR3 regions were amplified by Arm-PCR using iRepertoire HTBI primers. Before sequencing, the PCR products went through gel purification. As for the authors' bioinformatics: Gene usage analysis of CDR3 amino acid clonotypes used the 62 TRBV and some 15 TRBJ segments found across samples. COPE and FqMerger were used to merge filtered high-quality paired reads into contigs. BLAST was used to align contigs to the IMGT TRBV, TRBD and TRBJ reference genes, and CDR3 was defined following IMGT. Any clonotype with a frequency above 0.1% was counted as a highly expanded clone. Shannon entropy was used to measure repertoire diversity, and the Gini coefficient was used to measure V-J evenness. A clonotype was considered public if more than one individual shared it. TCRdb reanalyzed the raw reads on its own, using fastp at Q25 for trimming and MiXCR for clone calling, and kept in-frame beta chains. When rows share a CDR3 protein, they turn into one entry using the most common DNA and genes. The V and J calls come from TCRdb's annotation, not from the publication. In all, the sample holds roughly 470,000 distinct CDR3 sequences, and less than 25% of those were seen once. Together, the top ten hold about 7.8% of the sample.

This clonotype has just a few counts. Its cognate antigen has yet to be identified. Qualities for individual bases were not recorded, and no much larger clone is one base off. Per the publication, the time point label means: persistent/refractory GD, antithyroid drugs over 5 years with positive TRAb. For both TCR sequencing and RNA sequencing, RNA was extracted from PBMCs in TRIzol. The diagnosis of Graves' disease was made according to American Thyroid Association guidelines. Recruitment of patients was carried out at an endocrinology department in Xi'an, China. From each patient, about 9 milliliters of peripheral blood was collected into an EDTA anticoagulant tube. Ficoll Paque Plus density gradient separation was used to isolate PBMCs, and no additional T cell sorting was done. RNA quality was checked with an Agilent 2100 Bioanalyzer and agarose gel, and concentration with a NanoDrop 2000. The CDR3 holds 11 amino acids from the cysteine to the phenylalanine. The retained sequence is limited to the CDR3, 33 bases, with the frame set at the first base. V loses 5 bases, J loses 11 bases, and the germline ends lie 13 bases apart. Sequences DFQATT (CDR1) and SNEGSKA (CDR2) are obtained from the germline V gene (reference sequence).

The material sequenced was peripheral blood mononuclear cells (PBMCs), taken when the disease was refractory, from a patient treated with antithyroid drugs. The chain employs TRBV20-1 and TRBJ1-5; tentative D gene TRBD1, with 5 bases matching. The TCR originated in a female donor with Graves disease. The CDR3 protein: CSAGGTSSQHF. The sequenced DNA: TGCAGTGCTGGAGGGACGTCGTCCCAGCATTTT.